This passage covers 10 T cell receptor beta chains from one sample sequenced in a study of blood T cell repertoires in COVID-19 (dated by TCRdb to about 2020). The library was obtained by the immunoSEQ multiplex PCR assay. TCRdb obtained this table from immuneACCESS and retained in-frame rearrangements with V and J assigned. These tables miss some clones; where compared with another copy, unresolved V genes account for less than half of the shortfall, and the remainder is unexplained. Across this sample there are 200,000 to 300,000 clones, with roughly 86% seen only once. About 2.1% of the sample is in the top ten clones. Sequencing used peripheral blood. The receptors derive from a woman aged 50 to 60 with acute or convalescent COVID-19.

The V and J genes are TRBV24-1 and TRBJ1-2; 8 bases match TRBD1. The CDR3 length is 15 residues. Germline V gene data show CDR1 as KGHDR and CDR2 as SFDVKD. The junction had 8 bases not matched to a gene; V was cut back by 3 bases and J by 6 bases. CDR3 DNA: TGTGCCACCAGTGATGTAGGACAGGGAGGCCATGGCTACACCTTC. Its protein is CATSDVGQGGHGYTF.

The chain recombines TRBV12-3 or TRBV12-4 with TRBJ1-1; D possibly corresponds to TRBD1 (6 bases). The V end lost 5 bases, the J end lost 12 bases, and 19 bases lay between the germline ends. The CDR3 totals 13 residues. The CDR3 DNA reads TGTGCCAGCAGTCGGATGACAGGCCATTATCCTTTCTTT. This sequence encodes CASSRMTGHYPFF.

V gene TRBV4-2 combines with J gene TRBJ2-2; 14 bases are a match to TRBD2. V shed 5 bases, J shed 0 bases, and the junction held 8 bases outside the gene matches. The germline CDR1 and CDR2 sequences are LGHNA and YNFKEQ. The CDR3 consists of 19 residues. This CDR3 is CASSATGLAGVANTGELFF. CDR3 nucleotide sequence: TGTGCCAGCAGCGCCACGGGACTAGCGGGAGTCGCGAACACCGGGGAGCTGTTTTTT.

This clone was picked up a small number of times. The V gene is TRBV28, the J gene TRBJ2-3; no definite D call. This CDR3 has 13 residues. Trimming removed 6 bases at V and 6 bases at J, with 13 bases between. Germline assignment: CDR1 MDHEN and CDR2 SYDVKM. The CDR3 here is CASRLIHRDTQYF. The CDR3 DNA follows: TGTGCCAGCAGGTTAATTCACCGGGATACGCAGTATTTT.

The chain employs TRBV11-3 and TRBJ2-7; 7 nucleotides line up with TRBD1. This CDR3 has 15 residues. Germline trimming cut 3 bases from V and 7 bases from J; bases unmatched to any gene: 12. In germline, CDR1 is SGHNT, CDR2 YENEEA. The CDR3 bases are TGTGCCAGCAGCTTTACAGGGGCGACTTCCAGTGAGCAGTACTTC. This sequence encodes CASSFTGATSSEQYF.

This clone has more than one count but fewer than ten. The V call is TRBV11-2, the J call TRBJ1-6; TRBD1 matches at 7 bases. The germline V gene has CDR1 SGHAT and CDR2 FQNNGV. The CDR3 is 14 residues long. J lost 11 bases, V lost 4 bases, and 8 bases had no gene match. In DNA, the CDR3 is TGTGCCAGCAGCTCGACAGGGAGCAAACCACCCCTCCACTTT. As protein: CASSSTGSKPPLHF. Together with reference TRBV11-2 and TRBJ1-6, the CDR3 gives the full variable domain: EAGVAQSPRYKIIEKRQSVAFWCNPISGHATLYWYQQILGQGPKLLIQFQNNGVVDDSQLPKDRFSAERLKGVDSTLKIQPAKLEDSAVYLCASSSTGSKPPLHFGNGTRLTVT.

This clone showed up just once. The CDR3 DNA reads TGTGCCAGCAGTGAACGGACAGGGAAGTACGAGCAGTACTTC. This translates into CASSERTGKYEQYF. V and J are TRBV2 and TRBJ2-7; 8 bases agree with TRBD1. The J segment lost 4 bases and the V segment lost 2 bases, leaving 4 bases of the junction unmatched. CDR1 SNHLY and CDR2 FYNNEI come from the germline V gene. The CDR3 covers 14 residues.

This clone was detected a few times. This chain uses TRBV9 with TRBJ2-7; D possibly corresponds to TRBD2 (6 bases). The CDR3 spans 15 residues. Per germline, CDR1 SGDLS and CDR2 YYNGEE. Between the trimmed V and J ends, which lost 4 bases and 0 bases, there was a span of 14 bases. The CDR3: CASSPNARDSYEQYF. The CDR3 DNA reads as TGTGCCAGCAGCCCCAACGCGCGGGACTCCTACGAGCAGTACTTC.

J is TRBJ2-1 and V is TRBV5-1; TRBD2 matches at 10 bases. This CDR3 spans 16 amino acids. Germline values: CDR1 SGHRS, CDR2 YFSETQ. Losses at the gene ends were 2 bases for V and 9 bases for J; bases not matched to a gene: 11. CDR3 sequence reads: CASSFGGQREGFEQFF. In DNA form, the CDR3 reads TGCGCCAGCAGCTTCGGGGGACAGCGGGAGGGCTTTGAGCAGTTCTTC.

This chain connects TRBV29-1 to TRBJ2-1; a possible D gene is TRBD2 (6 bases). Trimming stripped 4 bases from V and 6 bases from J, with 10 bases between. This CDR3 comprises 12 residues. Germline V gene sequence: CDR1 SQVTM, CDR2 ANQGSEA. The CDR3 loop is CSVAGTSNEQFF. CDR3 DNA sequence: TGCAGCGTTGCCGGGACTTCCAATGAGCAGTTCTTC.